This TCR beta chain was sequenced during a study of cytomegalovirus exposure and HLA in healthy donors. This CDR3 region has 14 residues. Trimming left V 7 bases short and J 4 bases short, with 15 bases between. CDR1 is SGHDN and CDR2 is FVKESK in the germline V gene. Vbeta (60) and Jbeta (13) primers were used in the PCR. The assay was immunoSEQ multiplex PCR, and TCRdb's table has in-frame clones only and misses some. Seen here are 150,000 to 200,000 clones, 71% observed once, and the top ten hold more than 2.5%. The sample consisted of PBMCs. The chain combines TRBV14 with TRBJ2-3; perhaps TRBD1 as D (5 bases). This TCR was sampled from a woman under 40 in good health and CMV-seronegative. The CDR3 region has the DNA TGTGCCAGCAAGGGGCCACTTTCTTCAGATACGCAGTATTTT. As protein: CASKGPLSSDTQYF.